These 22 T cell receptor beta chains were all obtained from the same sample, sequenced in a study of shared clonotypes between healthy human individuals (dated by TCRdb to between 2020 and 2021). Library preparation used the immunoSEQ multiplex PCR assay. TCRdb retrieved this table from immuneACCESS and kept in-frame rearrangements only. Not all clones are present; in checked studies, unresolved V genes account for under half, and no reason is known for the remainder. The sample table contains 2 million to 2.5 million clones; only one count was recorded for roughly 93% of them. In total, the top ten clones hold approximately 0.37% of the sample. Sequenced material: naive CD4+ T cells from PBMCs. In the paper's terms, the cell subset or site label means: CD45RA+ positively selected. The receptors come from a man aged 18-30 years in good health. Some clones in this sample may be carry-over from other donors' samples.

This clone appeared a single time. The chain couples TRBV6-6 to TRBJ2-6; D gene unclear. This CDR3 has 16 amino acids. Germline CDR1 is MNHNY and CDR2 is SVGAGI (reference sequence). Trimming removed 0 bases at V and 1 base at J, with 7 bases between. DNA for the CDR3: TGTGCCAGCAGTTACTCGGCCTTATCTGGGGCCAACGTCCTGACTTTC. This translates into CASSYSALSGANVLTF.

The chain uses TRBV19 and TRBJ2-7; weak D call: TRBD1 (6 bases). CDR1 LNHDA and CDR2 SQIVND come from the germline V gene (reference sequence). The V gene lost 4 bases and the J gene lost 5 bases, with 15 bases spanning the gap. The CDR3 is 14 residues long. The CDR3 nucleotides read TGTGCCAGTAGTAGAACAGGGTTTTCCCACGAGCAGTACTTC. This encodes CASSRTGFSHEQYF.

This chain uses TRBV5-1 with TRBJ1-5; 9 bases are shared with TRBD1. V was clipped by 3 bases and J by 4 bases; unmatched bases: 5. The CDR3 covers 15 residues. The germline CDR1 and CDR2 sequences are SGHRS and YFSETQ. CDR3 region: CASSSGTGQNQPQHF. The CDR3 DNA is TGCGCCAGCAGCTCCGGGACAGGGCAAAATCAGCCCCAGCATTTT.

V usage is TRBV5-5 and J usage is TRBJ2-7, with 9 positions matching TRBD2. Germline-derived CDR1 and CDR2 are SGHKS and YYEKEE (reference sequence). The CDR3 loop spans 15 amino acids. V was pared by 0 bases and J by 5 bases, with 6 bases of the junction left unmatched. CDR3 nucleotide sequence: TGTGCCAGCAGCTTGGCGGCTAGCGGGAACCACGAGCAGTACTTC. It encodes CASSLAASGNHEQYF.

The V call is TRBV7-9, the J call TRBJ2-7; 7 nucleotides agree with TRBD1. V shed 2 bases, J shed 2 bases, and the junction held 9 bases outside the gene matches. This CDR3 has 16 amino acids. Germline V gene data show CDR1 as SEHNR and CDR2 as FQNEAQ (reference sequence). The CDR3 loop reads CASSLRGGTETYEQYF. DNA of the CDR3: TGTGCCAGCAGCTTAAGGGGTGGGACAGAGACCTACGAGCAGTACTTC.

The chain links TRBV5-1 to TRBJ2-1, with D possibly being TRBD1 or TRBD2 (5 bases each). Trimming removed 0 bases from V and 10 bases from J, with 14 bases in between. The CDR3 is made up of 14 amino acids. The V gene's germline CDR1 is SGHRS and CDR2 YFSETQ. CDR3 protein: CASSLEAGQGEQFF. DNA for the CDR3: TGCGCCAGCAGCTTGGAGGCGGGTCAGGGCGAGCAGTTCTTC.

The V call is TRBV5-1, the J call TRBJ2-7; TRBD2 matches at 7 bases. V was clipped by 0 bases and J by 7 bases; unmatched bases: 10. Germline V gene data show CDR1 as SGHRS and CDR2 as YFSETQ. The CDR3 spans 15 residues. CDR3: CASSLAGRGAGEQYF. In DNA, the CDR3 is TGCGCCAGCAGCTTGGCAGGTAGGGGAGCGGGAGAGCAGTACTTC.

The chain carries TRBV5-1 and TRBJ2-3, with 7 bases matching TRBD2. Germline V lookup: CDR1 SGHRS, CDR2 YFSETQ. The J segment lost 1 base and the V segment lost 7 bases, leaving 6 bases of the junction unmatched. This CDR3 has 14 residues. CDR3 bases: TGCGCCAGCTCCGGACTAGTTGGCACAGATACGCAGTATTTT. It yields the protein CASSGLVGTDTQYF.

This chain joins TRBV2 and TRBJ1-5; D not resolved. The CDR3 is 15 amino acids. Germline V CDR1 and CDR2: SNHLY, FYNNEI. V lost 7 bases, J lost 6 bases, and 19 bases lay in between. CDR3 nucleotides: TGTGCCAGCACCTCGGAACTAGTTAAAGGTCAGCCCCAGCATTTT. This translates into CASTSELVKGQPQHF.

The chain couples TRBV23-1 to TRBJ2-7; 7 nucleotides line up with TRBD1. TRBV23-1 is recorded as an ORF, its role being uncertain. Trimming at V came to 4 bases and at J to 1 base, leaving 7 bases not matched to a gene. The CDR3 has 15 amino acids. The CDR3 reads CASSRPGTVSYEQYF. CDR3 nucleotide sequence: TGCGCCAGCAGTCGACCCGGGACAGTTTCCTACGAGCAGTACTTC.

This chain's CDR3 is CASRVDRPTPEQFF. The CDR3 bases are TGTGCCAGCAGGGTAGACAGGCCCACCCCTGAGCAGTTCTTC. The V call is TRBV28, the J call TRBJ2-1; maybe TRBD1 (6 bases). This CDR3 comprises 14 residues. Germline-derived CDR1 and CDR2 are MDHEN and SYDVKM. V lost 6 bases and J 9 bases, leaving 18 bases between the germline ends.

The rearrangement joins TRBV6-5 to TRBJ1-2; D is perhaps TRBD1 (6 bases). V lost 5 bases and J lost 3, with 10 bases in between. Germline V CDR1 and CDR2: MNHEY, SVGAGI. The CDR3 is 13 residues long. CDR3 in DNA: TGTGCCAGCAGTAGCAGACAGGACTATGGCTACACCTTC. Its protein is CASSSRQDYGYTF.

V and J are TRBV28 and TRBJ2-7; no clear D. Germline V CDR1 and CDR2: MDHEN, SYDVKM. This CDR3 region has 14 residues. V gave up 5 bases and J gave up 2 bases, with 13 bases separating them. CDR3 in amino acids: CASSPASTAYEQYF. The CDR3 DNA reads TGTGCCAGCAGTCCGGCCTCGACTGCCTACGAGCAGTACTTC.

This sequence joins TRBV6-1 and TRBJ1-1; D gene ambiguous. The V and J ends lost 1 base and 3 bases respectively, with 6 bases between them. This CDR3 is built from 13 residues. The V gene's germline CDR1 is MNHNS and CDR2 SASEGT. The CDR3 bases are TGTGCCAGCAGTGAAGTCCCCTACACTGAAGCTTTCTTT. This codes for CASSEVPYTEAFF.

Written as DNA, the CDR3 is TGTGCCAGCAGCCCCGCGGGACAGGGTGGTGGCTACACCTTC. It encodes CASSPAGQGGGYTF. The chain employs TRBV7-2 and TRBJ1-2, with 9 bases lining up with TRBD1. The ends lost 5 bases at V and 7 bases at J; junction bases unmatched: 8. In germline, CDR1 is SGHTA, CDR2 FQGNSA. This CDR3 region has 14 residues. Variable domain in full (rest from reference TRBV7-2 and TRBJ1-2): GAGVSQSPSNKVTEKGKDVELRCDPISGHTALYWYRQSLGQGLEFLIYFQGNSAPDKSGLPSDRFSAERTGGSVSTLTIQRTQQEDSAVYLCASSPAGQGGGYTFGSGTRLTVV.

On this clone: At one boundary the junction diverges from the germline segment, which might be a read error. The chain is built from TRBV30 and TRBJ2-1; weak D call: TRBD2 (6 bases). Germline lookup yields CDR1 GTSNPN and CDR2 SVGIG (reference sequence). The CDR3 loop spans 14 amino acids. The CDR3 loop is CAWSQWDSSNEQFF. CDR3 nucleotides: TGTGCCTGGAGTCAGTGGGACTCCTCCAATGAGCAGTTCTTC.

The chain carries TRBV7-3 and TRBJ1-2, with D perhaps matching TRBD1 (5 bases). V was cut by 5 bases and J by 0 bases, with 13 bases left in between. In germline, CDR1 is SGHTA, CDR2 FQGTGA. The CDR3 is 15 amino acids. CDR3: CASSPSGPTNYGYTF. DNA for the CDR3: TGTGCCAGCAGCCCATCGGGACCTACTAACTATGGCTACACCTTC.

This chain uses TRBV6-1 with TRBJ2-7, with 12 bases that match TRBD2. The CDR3 is 15 residues long. Per germline, CDR1 MNHNS and CDR2 SASEGT. V dropped 7 bases and J dropped 7; count of bases not matched to a gene: 11. Here the CDR3 DNA reads TGTGCCAGCAAGCTTCTAGCGGGAGGGCCGGGGGAGCAGTACTTC. Protein product: CASKLLAGGPGEQYF.

This clone has a handful of counts. This chain uses TRBV6-6 with TRBJ2-2; D remains unclear. This CDR3 comprises 11 residues. The germline V gene has CDR1 MNHNY and CDR2 SVGAGI (reference sequence). The germline V and J ends were trimmed by 8 bases and 4 bases, with 5 bases remaining between them. The CDR3 DNA sequence: TGTGCCAGCGGCAGCACCGGGGAGCTGTTTTTT. This encodes CASGSTGELFF.

This chain connects TRBV5-1 to TRBJ2-1; 8 nucleotides match TRBD1. V lost 0 bases to trimming and J lost 15 bases; unmatched junction nucleotides: 14. Germline assignment: CDR1 SGHRS and CDR2 YFSETQ. This CDR3 spans 15 amino acids. CDR3 loop: CASSLESPGQVIRFF. CDR3 in DNA: TGCGCCAGCAGCTTGGAGTCTCCGGGACAGGTTATAAGGTTCTTC. The full variable domain, rest sourced from reference TRBV5-1 and TRBJ2-1, is KAGVTQTPRYLIKTRGQQVTLSCSPISGHRSVSWYQQTPGQGLQFLFEYFSETQRNKGNFPGRFSGRQFSNSRSEMNVSTLELGDSALYLCASSLESPGQVIRFFGPGTRLTVL.

The chain has TRBV6-6 and TRBJ2-5; the D gene is possibly TRBD1 (6 bases). Trimming removed 0 bases from V and 1 base from J, with 9 bases in between. The germline gives CDR1 MNHNY, CDR2 SVGAGI (reference sequence). CDR3 length: 15 amino acids. The CDR3 nucleotides are TGTGCCAGCAGTTACTCGAGCAGGGGCCAAGAGACCCAGTACTTC. Protein: CASSYSSRGQETQYF.

The V call is TRBV19, the J call TRBJ1-1; 7 bases line up with TRBD1. CDR1 is LNHDA, CDR2 SQIVND, per germline (reference sequence). The CDR3 extends over 15 amino acids. Losses at the gene ends were 7 bases for V and 4 bases for J; bases not matched to a gene: 12. CDR3: CASNPTGKGGTEAFF. DNA for the CDR3: TGTGCCAGTAACCCGACAGGGAAAGGAGGCACTGAAGCTTTCTTT.